Shown below are 25 T cell receptor beta chains from a single sample sequenced in a study of control samples from healthy donors and cancer patients. Profiled with immunoSEQ multiplex PCR; TCRdb holds only in-frame clones, not every one. This sample has about 130,000 clones; 80% to 95% occur once, and the top ten carry more than 2%. The sample comprised blood. The receptor source for this set is a man between 18 and 35 years old in good health.

The gene calls are TRBV10-3 and TRBJ1-1; D not certain. The CDR3 loop spans 13 amino acids. The V gene's germline CDR1 is ENHRY and CDR2 SYGVKD. The V end lost 7 bases, the J end lost 1 base, and 10 bases lay between the germline ends. The CDR3 nucleotides are TGTGCCATCACCCCGGACGGGAACACTGAAGCTTTCTTT. This translates into CAITPDGNTEAFF.

This chain uses TRBV20-1 with TRBJ2-3; D gene uncertain. V gave up 3 bases and J gave up 0 bases, with 7 bases separating them. This CDR3 contains 13 residues. Germline-derived CDR1 and CDR2 are DFQATT and SNEGSKA (reference sequence). The CDR3 DNA sequence: TGCAGTGCTAGTGTCGATAGCACAGATACGCAGTATTTT. Protein: CSASVDSTDTQYF.

The V call is TRBV30, the J call TRBJ2-5, with 7 bases fitting TRBD2. Germline assignment: CDR1 GTSNPN and CDR2 SVGIG (reference sequence). This CDR3 has 12 residues. V was clipped by 5 bases and J by 5 bases; unmatched bases: 5. Here the CDR3 reads CAWCGEGETQYF. The DNA of the CDR3 is TGTGCCTGGTGCGGGGAGGGGGAGACCCAGTACTTC.

V and J are TRBV25-1 and TRBJ1-2, with D uncertain. Germline CDR1 is MGHDK and CDR2 is SYGVNS. CDR3 length: 13 residues. With 4 bases removed from V and 1 base from J, the gap between germline ends came to 7 bases. Here the CDR3 reads CASSASDNYGYTF. The DNA for the CDR3 is TGTGCCAGCAGTGCATCAGATAACTATGGCTACACCTTC.

J is TRBJ1-2 and V is TRBV11-2; D remains unclear. Trimming pared 6 bases from V and 9 bases from J, leaving 11 bases between. This CDR3 region has 11 residues. In germline, CDR1 is SGHAT, CDR2 FQNNGV. In DNA form, the CDR3 reads TGTGCCAGCAGACAAGAATTTAGCTACACCTTC. This sequence encodes CASRQEFSYTF.

The gene calls are TRBV6-5 and TRBJ2-1, with D unclear. Trimming cost V 8 bases and J 4 bases, with 15 bases left between them. There are 14 residues in the CDR3. Germline CDR1 and CDR2: MNHEY and SVGAGI. The CDR3 here is CASPTPAGYNEQFF. CDR3 DNA: TGTGCCAGCCCAACCCCAGCCGGTTACAATGAGCAGTTCTTC.

The chain carries TRBV10-3 and TRBJ2-1; weak D call: TRBD1 (5 bases). The germline CDR1 and CDR2 sequences are ENHRY and SYGVKD. V lost 3 bases and J lost 9, with 18 bases in between. There are 15 residues in the CDR3. CDR3 sequence reads: CAISEIGADPGEQFF. The DNA for the CDR3 is TGTGCCATCAGTGAAATTGGGGCCGACCCCGGTGAGCAGTTCTTC.

V gene TRBV30 combines with J gene TRBJ1-2; the match to TRBD1 covers 10 bases. There are 15 residues in the CDR3. CDR1 and CDR2 from the germline V gene are GTSNPN and SVGIG (reference sequence). V lost 4 bases to trimming and J lost 4 bases; unmatched junction nucleotides: 9. For the CDR3, the DNA is TGTGCCTGGACCTCCGGGACAGGGGTAGGCTATGGCTACACCTTC. It translates to CAWTSGTGVGYGYTF.

The chain combines TRBV7-2 with TRBJ1-1; 8 nucleotides match TRBD1. Germline CDR1 is SGHTA and CDR2 is FQGNSA. CDR3 size: 13 residues. V lost 5 bases to trimming and J lost 13 bases; unmatched junction nucleotides: 12. Here the CDR3 DNA reads TGTGCCAGCAGCGCCGGGGACAGGCTAAGGGATTTCTTT. Translating gives CASSAGDRLRDFF.

The rearrangement links TRBV30 to TRBJ2-7; D may be TRBD1 or TRBD2 (5 bases each). Trimming removed 0 bases at V and 3 bases at J, with 9 bases between. Germline V gene lookup returns CDR1 GTSNPN and CDR2 SVGIG (reference sequence). The CDR3 sequence is 13 residues long. This chain's CDR3 is CAWSVPGRYEQYF. Written as DNA, the CDR3 is TGTGCCTGGAGTGTACCGGGGCGCTACGAGCAGTACTTC.

This rearrangement joins TRBV28 to TRBJ2-7; 10 bases align to TRBD1. The CDR3 length is 17 residues. With 6 bases clipped from V and 0 bases from J, the junction kept 11 bases outside the gene matches. Germline-derived CDR1 and CDR2 are MDHEN and SYDVKM. The CDR3 DNA follows: TGTGCCAGCAGAGCCGGGACAGGGGCCCCAAGCTCCTACGAGCAGTACTTC. Protein product: CASRAGTGAPSSYEQYF.

This chain uses TRBV12-3 or TRBV12-4 with TRBJ1-2, with D unclear. The V gene lost 6 bases and the J gene lost 7 bases, with 9 bases spanning the gap. The CDR3 runs 11 residues. This CDR3 reads CASSNWGGYTF. CDR3 nucleotide sequence: TGTGCCAGCAGCAACTGGGGTGGCTACACCTTC.

The rearrangement links TRBV7-9 to TRBJ2-5, with D unclear. V lost 5 bases and J lost 2, with 18 bases in between. The CDR3 covers 16 residues. Germline CDR1 is SEHNR and CDR2 is FQNEAQ (reference sequence). The CDR3 reads CASSPPVRTLQETQYF. CDR3 sequence (DNA): TGTGCCAGCAGCCCCCCGGTTAGGACCCTACAAGAGACCCAGTACTTC. Supplemented by reference TRBV7-9 and TRBJ2-5, the full variable domain reads DTGVSQNPRHKITKRGQNVTFRCDPISEHNRLYWYRQTLGQGPEFLTYFQNEAQLEKSRLLSDRFSAERPKGSFSTLEIQRTEQGDSAMYLCASSPPVRTLQETQYFGPGTRLLVL.

J is TRBJ2-1 and V is TRBV6-5, with 10 bases that match TRBD2. Germline assignment: CDR1 MNHEY and CDR2 SVGAGI. The CDR3 consists of 13 residues. After removal of 10 bases from V and 4 bases from J, the junction contained 4 bases not matched to a gene. CDR3 sequence: CATRTSGYNEQFF. The CDR3 bases are TGTGCCACCCGGACTAGCGGATACAATGAGCAGTTCTTC.

The CDR3 loop is CASSQGPTWATDTQYF. The CDR3 DNA reads as TGCGCCAGCAGCCAGGGACCAACCTGGGCCACAGATACGCAGTATTTT. The rearrangement joins TRBV10-1 to TRBJ2-3; D may match TRBD1 or TRBD2 (5 bases each). CDR3 length equals 16 residues. V was cut by 6 bases and J by 2 bases, with 18 bases left in between. Germline V gene sequence: CDR1 WNHNN, CDR2 SYGVQD (reference sequence).

V is TRBV4-1 and J is TRBJ1-4, with a possible D match to TRBD1 (5 bases). The CDR3 spans 17 residues. Germline CDR1 MGHRA, CDR2 YSYEKL. V lost 0 bases and J lost 8, with 19 bases in between. The CDR3 protein is CASSQDGGVLGEEKLFF. The CDR3 region has the DNA TGCGCCAGCAGCCAAGATGGCGGGGTCCTGGGGGAAGAAAAACTGTTTTTT.

The gene calls are TRBV6-4 and TRBJ1-3, with 7 bases fitting TRBD1. Trimming at V came to 6 bases and at J to 0 bases, leaving 11 bases not matched to a gene. Germline V gene lookup returns CDR1 MRHNA and CDR2 SNTAGT. This CDR3 region has 17 residues. CDR3 amino acids: CASRGGQPPVSGNTIYF. In DNA, the CDR3 is TGTGCCAGCAGGGGGGGACAGCCGCCGGTCTCTGGAAACACCATATATTTT.

The chain uses TRBV28 and TRBJ1-4, with 8 bases matching TRBD1. Germline values: CDR1 MDHEN, CDR2 SYDVKM. The V segment lost 7 bases and the J segment 8 bases; nucleotides outside the gene matches: 9. This CDR3 comprises 14 residues. The CDR3, as DNA: TGTGCCAGCACCGTGACAGGGGCGACCGAAAAACTGTTTTTT. This gives the protein CASTVTGATEKLFF.

The chain couples TRBV6-2 or TRBV6-3 to TRBJ2-1; D remains unclear. With 3 bases removed from V and 9 bases from J, the gap between germline ends came to 6 bases. The germline CDR1 and CDR2 sequences are MNHEY and SVGEGT. The CDR3 contains 11 residues. The CDR3, as DNA: TGTGCCAGCAGTTATCAAGGTGAGCAGTTCTTC. Encoded protein: CASSYQGEQFF.

V gene TRBV10-3 combines with J gene TRBJ2-1; D uncertain. The germline CDR1 and CDR2 sequences are ENHRY and SYGVKD. This CDR3 has 15 residues. Trimming stripped 6 bases from V and 5 bases from J, with 17 bases between. DNA of the CDR3: TGTGCCATCAGGAGGAGCGAGGAGTTCCACAATGAGCAGTTCTTC. It codes for CAIRRSEEFHNEQFF.

V is TRBV3-1 (or the pseudogene TRBV3-2) and J is TRBJ1-1; no definite D call. Trimming stripped 0 bases from V and 2 bases from J, with 10 bases between. CDR1 and CDR2 from the germline V gene are LGHDT and YNNKEL (reference sequence). This CDR3 has 15 residues. CDR3 in DNA: TGTGCCAGCAGCCAAGATAGTAGCAGAAACACTGAAGCTTTCTTT. Translation: CASSQDSSRNTEAFF.

This clone was recorded only once. This chain uses TRBV19 with TRBJ2-1; D possibly corresponds to TRBD2 (5 bases). This CDR3 has 13 amino acids. The germline gives CDR1 LNHDA, CDR2 SQIVND (reference sequence). V was cut by 5 bases and J by 4 bases, with 9 bases left in between. The CDR3 loop is CASSSGNYNEQFF. The CDR3 DNA is TGTGCCAGTAGTTCCGGGAATTACAATGAGCAGTTCTTC. Looking up the rest from reference TRBV19 and TRBJ2-1 gives the full variable domain: DGGITQSPKYLFRKEGQNVTLSCEQNLNHDAMYWYRQDPGQGLRLIYYSQIVNDFQKGDIAEGYSVSREKKESFPLTVTSAQKNPTAFYLCASSSGNYNEQFFGPGTRLTVL.

This chain links TRBV2 with TRBJ2-5; D is perhaps TRBD2 (5 bases). The CDR3 sequence is 11 residues long. Trimming took off 8 bases at V and 4 bases at J, with 8 bases between the two ends. Germline-derived CDR1 and CDR2 are SNHLY and FYNNEI. The CDR3 loop is CASVGGETQYF. The CDR3 DNA follows: TGTGCCAGCGTTGGAGGAGAGACCCAGTACTTC.

The J gene is TRBJ1-3, the V gene TRBV6-5; no clear D. This CDR3 region has 11 residues. Germline V CDR1 and CDR2: MNHEY, SVGAGI. V was trimmed by 6 bases and J by 10 bases, leaving 10 bases between them. The CDR3: CASRDVETIYF. DNA for the CDR3: TGTGCCAGCAGAGACGTTGAGACCATATATTTT.

The chain is built from TRBV21-1 and TRBJ1-3. TRBV21-1 represents a pseudogene. The CDR3 has 14 amino acids. CDR3 DNA: TGTGCCAGAAGAATTAAGGGGGGGCGAAACACCATATATTTT. This encodes CARRIKGGRNTIYF.